These T cell receptor beta chains were read from a single sample in a study of cytotoxic CD8 clonotypes in ibrutinib-treated CLL. Data came from immunoSEQ multiplex PCR; TCRdb stores just in-frame clones and leaves some out. The sample lists about 92,000 clones; 70% to 80% were seen once. The sample here was PBMCs, taken after 24 months of ibrutinib treatment. The source of these receptors is a human donor with chronic lymphocytic leukemia. Both conserved end residues are part of each CDR3. A D gene is named only where the DNA matches it firmly. Size is omitted from some rows. Given values are once, few, many or a class for expanded clones.

v_call	clone_size	j_call	d_call	cdr3_aa
TRBV6-1	.	TRBJ1-5	.	CASSGTPGNQPQHF
TRBV19	.	TRBJ1-5	.	CASSSTSNQPQHF
TRBV25-1	.	TRBJ2-1	TRBD2	CASSGRASHIHNEQFF
TRBV15	.	TRBJ1-2	.	CATSRDLSGGEVYGYTF
TRBV19	few	TRBJ1-3	.	CASSIGFGGGNTIYF
TRBV4-2	few	TRBJ2-4	.	CASSAGPGLHENIQYF
TRBV7-9	once	TRBJ2-1	TRBD2	CASSLVASGSTEQFF
TRBV11-2	.	TRBJ1-1	.	CASSYRQDTEAFF
TRBV6-5	.	TRBJ1-2	.	CASSYSSGPLGHGYTF
TRBV7-6	few	TRBJ1-4	TRBD1	CASSPRRGTGHATNEKLFF
TRBV5-6	.	TRBJ2-6	.	CASSLGAGANVLTF
TRBV5-1	.	TRBJ2-7	.	CASSRDGNSYEQYF
TRBV11-2	.	TRBJ2-7	.	CASSFLSGSSYEQYF
TRBV7-3	.	TRBJ1-4	.	CASSPSRNEKLFF
TRBV6-6	.	TRBJ1-5	TRBD1	CASVDRGGTQPQHF
TRBV19	.	TRBJ1-5	TRBD1	CASGDRGLKPQHF
TRBV30	.	TRBJ2-1	.	CAFGTGDGRRAYNEQFF
TRBV25-1	.	TRBJ2-7	.	CASSAVVAGAYEQYF
TRBV18	.	TRBJ1-1	.	CASSPPQPSREAFF
TRBV28	few	TRBJ2-1	TRBD2	CASSGAGGPGDEQFF
TRBV7-9	few	TRBJ2-3	TRBD2	CASSSSGRTDTQYF
TRBV7-9	.	TRBJ2-5	TRBD2	CASSLALAGRETQYF
TRBV5-4	few	TRBJ2-7	TRBD2	CASSRGGTGQGSYEQYF
TRBV28	.	TRBJ1-2	.	CASSFSDNYGYTF
TRBV6-7	few	TRBJ1-4	.	CASHNEKLFF
TRBV18	.	TRBJ1-2	.	CASSPGNPGPNGYTF
TRBV7-2	.	TRBJ2-7	TRBD2	CASSYRTSGGYEQYF
TRBV28	.	TRBJ1-5	.	CASSSGGTGQPQHF
TRBV5-6	.	TRBJ2-4	.	CASSFGTAKNIQYF
TRBV6-1	.	TRBJ2-7	.	CASSPGGKYEQYF
TRBV13	.	TRBJ1-2	.	CASSLGPQQAVGTF
TRBV27	.	TRBJ2-1	.	CASSFAPFGNEQFF
TRBV2	few	TRBJ2-7	.	CASSDSAPYEQYF
TRBV5-4	.	TRBJ1-2	TRBD1	CASSTGQGFYGYTF
TRBV28	.	TRBJ1-5	TRBD1	CASSEGQGAGNQPQHF
TRBV18	once	TRBJ1-1	.	CASDLLSKLNTEAFF
TRBV28	once	TRBJ2-7	TRBD1	CASSPVDRDGEQYF
TRBV28	.	TRBJ2-3	TRBD1	CASSPPGQGTDTQYF
TRBV28	.	TRBJ1-1	TRBD1	CASSLRYRGRKTEAFF
TRBV19	.	TRBJ1-5	.	CASSWGTPSNQPQHF
TRBV6-1	.	TRBJ2-2	.	CASSERGGAWELFF
TRBV19	once	TRBJ2-5	TRBD1	CASSAGTATRQETQYF
TRBV5-1	.	TRBJ2-2	TRBD1	CASRLQQTGTGELFF
TRBV7-9	.	TRBJ2-3	TRBD2	CASSLGSRAGDLTDTQYF
TRBV27	.	TRBJ1-2	TRBD1	CASSLSTGAYGYTF
TRBV11-2	few	TRBJ1-2	.	CASSRPGGRYGYTF
TRBV6-1	few	TRBJ2-7	.	CASSETGTVYEQYF
TRBV10-3	.	TRBJ2-2	.	CAISEVEEGELFF
TRBV10-2	.	TRBJ2-7	.	CASIPALPDEQYF
TRBV28	.	TRBJ2-5	.	CASSLGRGYETQYF
TRBV5-1	.	TRBJ2-3	TRBD2	CASRLAGGSTDTQYF
TRBV7-9	few	TRBJ2-7	TRBD2	CASSLGGGHRRAVDF
TRBV10-1	.	TRBJ2-5	.	CASSDGGQETQYF
TRBV5-4	.	TRBJ2-2	.	CASLRWEEVGELFF
TRBV30	few	TRBJ1-1	.	CAWSEKSGAFF
TRBV11-2	.	TRBJ1-2	.	CASSLRRRSDGYTF